Listed here are 5 T cell receptor beta chains from one sample, sequenced in a study of identical twins. TCRdb independently ran MiXCR on the 5' RACE reads; one entry per CDR3 protein. The sample gives fewer than 900,000 distinct CDR3 sequences, 20% to 25% of which show up once; around 4.5% is in the top ten. These data were also filed under a second study, of T cells expressing NK-cell markers.

Material: PBMCs. These receptors originate from a woman aged 18 to 35 in good health.

The chain is built from TRBV7-3 and TRBJ2-3; D could derive from TRBD1 or TRBD2 (6 bases each). The CDR3 has 15 amino acids. V gave up 2 bases and J gave up 1 base, with 10 bases separating them. Germline V gene sequence: CDR1 SGHTA, CDR2 FQGTGA. This chain's CDR3 is CASSLSGARTDTQYF. In nucleotides, the CDR3 is TGTGCCAGCAGCTTATCGGGGGCCCGCACAGATACGCAGTATTTT.

This clonotype was recorded at least ten times. V gene TRBV20-1 combines with J gene TRBJ2-7; 8 nucleotides match TRBD2. J lost 6 bases, V lost 3 bases, and 7 bases had no gene match. This CDR3 contains 13 residues. CDR1 and CDR2 (germline): DFQATT, SNEGSKA (reference sequence). CDR3 in amino acids: CSARDPGGVEQYF. The DNA for the CDR3 is TGCAGTGCTAGGGATCCGGGAGGGGTCGAGCAGTACTTC.

This clonotype has more than one count but fewer than ten. The chain uses TRBV5-1 and TRBJ2-7; the D gene could be TRBD1 or TRBD2 (5 bases each). Trimming cost V 1 base and J 4 bases, with 15 bases left between them. The CDR3 spans 15 residues. Germline CDR1 and CDR2: SGHRS and YFSETQ. The CDR3 DNA reads as TGCGCCAGCAGCTTGATCCAGGGAGTTGGTTACGAGCAGTACTTC. It translates to CASSLIQGVGYEQYF.

V gene TRBV5-4 combines with J gene TRBJ2-3; 13 bases fit TRBD2. Germline V gene lookup returns CDR1 SGHNT and CDR2 YYREEE (reference sequence). The CDR3 is 21 amino acids. The V gene end was trimmed by 3 bases and the J gene end by 4 bases; junction bases not matched to a gene: 20. This CDR3 is CASSSSGTSGNWFGHADTQYF. CDR3 nucleotides: TGTGCCAGCAGCTCCTCCGGGACTAGCGGGAATTGGTTCGGTCACGCAGATACGCAGTATTTT. Full variable domain (remainder filled in from reference TRBV5-4 and TRBJ2-3): ETGVTQSPTHLIKTRGQQVTLRCSSQSGHNTVSWYQQALGQGPQFIFQYYREEENGRGNFPPRFSGLQFPNYSSELNVNALELDDSALYLCASSSSGTSGNWFGHADTQYFGPGTRLTVL.

The chain couples TRBV15 to TRBJ2-7; the D is unclear. Trimming removed 0 bases at V and 3 bases at J, with 9 bases between. The CDR3 loop spans 14 amino acids. CDR1 and CDR2 (germline): LNHNV, YYDKDF (reference sequence). Here the CDR3 reads CATSRDGILYEQYF. CDR3 nucleotides: TGTGCCACCAGCAGAGACGGCATCCTCTACGAGCAGTACTTC. Variable domain in full (rest from reference TRBV15 and TRBJ2-7): DAMVIQNPRYQVTQFGKPVTLSCSQTLNHNVMYWYQQKSSQAPKLLFHYYDKDFNNEADTPDNFQSRRPNTSFCFLDIRSPGLGDTAMYLCATSRDGILYEQYFGPGTRLTVT.